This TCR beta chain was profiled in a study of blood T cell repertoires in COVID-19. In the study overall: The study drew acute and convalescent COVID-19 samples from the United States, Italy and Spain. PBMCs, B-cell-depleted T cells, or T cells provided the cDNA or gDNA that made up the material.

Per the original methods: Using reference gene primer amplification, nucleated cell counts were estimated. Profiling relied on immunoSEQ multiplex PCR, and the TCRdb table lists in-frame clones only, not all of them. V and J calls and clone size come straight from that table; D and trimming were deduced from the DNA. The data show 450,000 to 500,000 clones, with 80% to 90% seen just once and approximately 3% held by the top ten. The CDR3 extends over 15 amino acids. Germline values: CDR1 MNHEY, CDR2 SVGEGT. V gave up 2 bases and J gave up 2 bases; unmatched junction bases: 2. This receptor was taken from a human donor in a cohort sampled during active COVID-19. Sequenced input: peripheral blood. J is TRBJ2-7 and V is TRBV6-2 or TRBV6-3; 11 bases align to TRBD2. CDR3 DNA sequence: TGTGCCAGCAGTTACCCTAGCGGGAGGACCTACGAGCAGTACTTC. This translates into CASSYPSGRTYEQYF.